The clone carrying this TCR beta chain was seen repeatedly, ten times or more. Its matching antigen is unknown. This entry belongs to a study of T cells in Graves' hyperthyroidism and ophthalmopathy. Study results and limitations: Classification by a 13 V-J model distinguished ophthalmopathy from stable hyperthyroidism.

V gave up 0 bases and J gave up 0 bases, with 9 bases separating them. CDR1 DFQATT and CDR2 SNEGSKA come from the germline V gene (reference sequence). CDR3 length: 16 residues. What was amplified from RNA transcripts were TCR beta CDR3 regions. HTBI primers drove first-round RT-PCR of the TCR CDR3. TCRdb recomputed calls from the multiplex PCR reads with MiXCR, one row per CDR3 protein. The data hold about 420,000 distinct CDR3 sequences, with about 15% observed a single time. Exclusion of a patient resulted from uncontrolled infection, other autoimmune disease, pregnancy or lactation. The chain has TRBV20-1 and TRBJ1-6; possibly TRBD1 for D (6 bases). The clonotype originates from a woman younger than 35 with Graves' hyperthyroidism. The sequenced material came from blood. The CDR3: CSARDLGGSYNSPLHF. The CDR3 DNA reads TGCAGTGCTAGAGATCTAGGGGGCTCCTATAATTCACCCCTCCACTTT.